The source of this T cell receptor (beta chain) is a study of vaccination and CD4 T cells after COVID-19. Findings and limits, study-wide: No early post-infection timepoints were studied, and convalescent patients studied were relatively few.

Regarding treatment: roughly 11-day PBMC culture with coronavirus spike peptide pools or control peptides (ViraFEST assay). Fresh IL-2 medium was used to replace half of the medium on days 3 and 7. The CDR3 runs to 13 residues. V lost 4 bases and J lost 4, with 9 bases in between. CDR1 and CDR2 from the germline V gene are SNHLY and FYNNEI. A few counts support this clonotype. The target antigen is unknown. Oncomine TCR Beta short-read sequencing was applied to DNA from cultured CD4+ T cells. One entry per CDR3 protein, called by TCRdb with MiXCR from the PCR reads. The table records 22,000 or so distinct CDR3 sequences, about 56% of them present only once.

Sequencing was performed on CD4+ T cells from blood, cultured in vitro. This clonotype originated in a human donor who had recovered from COVID-19. The V and J genes are TRBV2 and TRBJ2-3, with D maybe TRBD2 (5 bases). DNA of the CDR3: TGTGCCAGCAGTGGGAGGCAGGCAGATACGCAGTATTTT. It codes for CASSGRQADTQYF.